The rows below give T cell receptor beta chains drawn from one sample of a study of cytomegalovirus exposure and HLA in healthy donors. The repertoire was sequenced with immunoSEQ multiplex PCR; TCRdb's copy has only in-frame clones and lacks some. The sample holds about 120,000 clones, 80% seen once. The sequenced sample was PBMCs. These receptors were taken from a female donor in good health and CMV-seropositive. The conserved cysteine and the conserved F or W are not part of the CDR3 here. The order of the fields is CDR3 protein, clone size, V gene. A row's size may be missing; if present it is once, few, many or a size class.

cdr3_aa: ATDSRGGLGGYT
clone_size: -
v_call: TRBV10-3

cdr3_aa: ASSQEARAGETYEQY
clone_size: -
v_call: TRBV4-2

cdr3_aa: SVAQGGYTQY
clone_size: -
v_call: TRBV29-1

cdr3_aa: ASSQGTGGGYT
clone_size: -
v_call: TRBV4-1

cdr3_aa: ASKRGGASGSYNEQF
clone_size: -
v_call: TRBV19

cdr3_aa: ASTRDNQPQH
clone_size: -
v_call: TRBV19

cdr3_aa: ASSLGQGGSTDTQY
clone_size: -
v_call: TRBV5-8

cdr3_aa: ASQWDIGNQPQH
clone_size: few
v_call: TRBV2

cdr3_aa: ASRRASDRDTQY
clone_size: -
v_call: TRBV6-1

cdr3_aa: ASSPPILSQY
clone_size: -
v_call: TRBV18

cdr3_aa: ASGLGTSGAPFTDTQY
clone_size: -
v_call: TRBV12-5

cdr3_aa: ASSSTAGGLLDTQY
clone_size: -
v_call: TRBV4-2

cdr3_aa: AWSVRDNQPQH
clone_size: -
v_call: TRBV30

cdr3_aa: ASTDNGQGGYEQY
clone_size: -
v_call: TRBV19

cdr3_aa: ASSLFAGARTLEQY
clone_size: -
v_call: TRBV27

cdr3_aa: ASSYRGYGYT
clone_size: -
v_call: TRBV6-5

cdr3_aa: ASSSSPGSAYEQY
clone_size: -
v_call: TRBV5-1

cdr3_aa: AWSTSGDTQY
clone_size: -
v_call: TRBV30

cdr3_aa: ASSLGLGGANTEAF
clone_size: -
v_call: TRBV5-1

cdr3_aa: ASSYSRSGAGEQY
clone_size: -
v_call: TRBV6-6

cdr3_aa: AWNLGDTNNYGYT
clone_size: -
v_call: TRBV30

cdr3_aa: ASSFGTGKGGYT
clone_size: -
v_call: TRBV13

cdr3_aa: SVSGYSGGPNTGELF
clone_size: -
v_call: TRBV29-1

cdr3_aa: ASSPPSGTGAFYGYT
clone_size: few
v_call: TRBV7-2

cdr3_aa: AWTDENSSPLH
clone_size: -
v_call: TRBV30

cdr3_aa: ASSLAGQGSYEQY
clone_size: -
v_call: TRBV28

cdr3_aa: ASSSWAGVGYEQY
clone_size: -
v_call: TRBV27

cdr3_aa: ASGIAGQETQY
clone_size: -
v_call: TRBV5-1

cdr3_aa: ASSLAGGRVTDTQY
clone_size: -
v_call: TRBV7-8

cdr3_aa: AWSVGVGRNTEAF
clone_size: -
v_call: TRBV30

cdr3_aa: AISESEGYGYT
clone_size: -
v_call: TRBV10-3

cdr3_aa: ASSQGQTYQPQH
clone_size: -
v_call: TRBV6-5

cdr3_aa: ASSPRRGEETQY
clone_size: -
v_call: TRBV11-2

cdr3_aa: ASSLMAGRATYEQY
clone_size: once
v_call: TRBV5-4

cdr3_aa: ASSLGRNEQY
clone_size: -
v_call: TRBV18

cdr3_aa: ASSFFMARNTGELF
clone_size: -
v_call: TRBV11-2

cdr3_aa: ASSLQAGRTTGGANVLT
clone_size: -
v_call: TRBV7-3

cdr3_aa: ASSFRGSMNTEAF
clone_size: -
v_call: TRBV7-9

cdr3_aa: ASSFSGGNTIY
clone_size: -
v_call: TRBV5-4

cdr3_aa: ASSSGFLYEQY
clone_size: once
v_call: TRBV19

cdr3_aa: ASSQEKRTSTDTQY
clone_size: -
v_call: TRBV14

cdr3_aa: ASGGGEGGAQETQY
clone_size: few
v_call: TRBV28

cdr3_aa: ATSGPSAGTEAF
clone_size: -
v_call: TRBV28

cdr3_aa: ATDDPGRGKNGYT
clone_size: -
v_call: TRBV7-9

cdr3_aa: ASSNRGHTEAF
clone_size: -
v_call: TRBV19

cdr3_aa: ASQDRTLNYGYT
clone_size: -
v_call: TRBV6-1

cdr3_aa: ASSIPSGGPYTGELF
clone_size: once
v_call: TRBV19

cdr3_aa: SAFRGLGTEAF
clone_size: -
v_call: TRBV29-1

cdr3_aa: ASRTSGRELF
clone_size: -
v_call: TRBV28

cdr3_aa: ASSLGTGRTYEQY
clone_size: -
v_call: TRBV5-1

cdr3_aa: ASSFIRTGNTEAF
clone_size: -
v_call: TRBV28

cdr3_aa: APSPGLAGADTGELF
clone_size: -
v_call: TRBV30